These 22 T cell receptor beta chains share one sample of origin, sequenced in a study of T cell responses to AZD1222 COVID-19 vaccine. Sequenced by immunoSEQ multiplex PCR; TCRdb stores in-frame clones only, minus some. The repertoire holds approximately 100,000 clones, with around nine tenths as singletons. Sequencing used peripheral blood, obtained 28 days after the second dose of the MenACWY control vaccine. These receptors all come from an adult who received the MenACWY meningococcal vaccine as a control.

The CDR3 DNA follows: TGTGCCAGCTCATCAAGGCTCCCGGGACTAGCGGGGGGGAACAATGAGCAGTTCTTC. This sequence encodes CASSSRLPGLAGGNNEQFF. This chain connects TRBV18 to TRBJ2-1; 16 positions agree with TRBD2. This CDR3 comprises 19 residues. Germline CDR1 and CDR2: KGHSH and LQKENI. The V segment lost 5 bases and the J segment 5 bases; nucleotides outside the gene matches: 12.

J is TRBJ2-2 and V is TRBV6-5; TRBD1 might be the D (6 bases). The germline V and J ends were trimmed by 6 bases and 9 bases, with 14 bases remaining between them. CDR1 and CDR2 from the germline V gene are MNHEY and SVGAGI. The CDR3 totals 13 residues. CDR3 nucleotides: TGTGCCAGCAGCCGGGTGTGGGGGCGGGAGCTGTTTTTT. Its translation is CASSRVWGRELFF.

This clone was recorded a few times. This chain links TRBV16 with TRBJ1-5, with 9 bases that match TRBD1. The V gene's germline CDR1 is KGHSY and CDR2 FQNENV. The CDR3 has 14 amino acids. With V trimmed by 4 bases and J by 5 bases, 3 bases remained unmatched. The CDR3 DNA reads TGTGCCAGCAGCCCGGGACAGGGAGATCAGCCCCAGCATTTT. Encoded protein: CASSPGQGDQPQHF. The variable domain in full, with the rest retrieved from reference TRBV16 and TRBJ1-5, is GEEVAQTPKHLVRGEGQKAKLYCAPIKGHSYVFWYQQVLKNEFKFLISFQNENVFDETGMPKERFSAKCLPNSPCSLEIQATKLEDSAVYFCASSPGQGDQPQHFGDGTRLSIL.

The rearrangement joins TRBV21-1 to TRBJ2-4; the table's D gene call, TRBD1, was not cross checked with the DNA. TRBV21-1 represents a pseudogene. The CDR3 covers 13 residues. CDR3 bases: TGTGCCAGCAGCAAGGACAGGAAAAACATTCAGTACTTC. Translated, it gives CASSKDRKNIQYF.

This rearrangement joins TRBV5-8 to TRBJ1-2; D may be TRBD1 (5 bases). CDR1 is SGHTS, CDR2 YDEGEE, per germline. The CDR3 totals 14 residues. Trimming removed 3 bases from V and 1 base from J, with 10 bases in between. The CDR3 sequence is CASSSPRGNYGYTF. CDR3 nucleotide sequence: TGTGCCAGCAGCTCTCCTAGGGGTAACTATGGCTACACCTTC.

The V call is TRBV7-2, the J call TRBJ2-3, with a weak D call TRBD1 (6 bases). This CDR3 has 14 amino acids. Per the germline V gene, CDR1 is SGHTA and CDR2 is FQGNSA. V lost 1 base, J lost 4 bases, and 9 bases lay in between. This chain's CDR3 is CASSLDRAADTQYF. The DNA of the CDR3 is TGTGCCAGCAGCTTAGACAGGGCGGCAGATACGCAGTATTTT.

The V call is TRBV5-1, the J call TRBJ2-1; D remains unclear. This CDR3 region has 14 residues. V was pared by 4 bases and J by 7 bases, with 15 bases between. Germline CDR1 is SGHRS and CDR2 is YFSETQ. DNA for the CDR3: TGCGCCAGCAGCGGTTCCGCTGGGTTGAATGAGCAGTTCTTC. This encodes CASSGSAGLNEQFF. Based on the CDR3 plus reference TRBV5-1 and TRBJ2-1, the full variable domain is KAGVTQTPRYLIKTRGQQVTLSCSPISGHRSVSWYQQTPGQGLQFLFEYFSETQRNKGNFPGRFSGRQFSNSRSEMNVSTLELGDSALYLCASSGSAGLNEQFFGPGTRLTVL.

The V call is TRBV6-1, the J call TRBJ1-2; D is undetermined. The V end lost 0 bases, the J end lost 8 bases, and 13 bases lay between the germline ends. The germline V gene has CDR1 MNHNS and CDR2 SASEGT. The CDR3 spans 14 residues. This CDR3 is CASSEAGGIPGYTF. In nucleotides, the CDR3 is TGTGCCAGCAGTGAAGCGGGAGGGATCCCCGGCTACACCTTC.

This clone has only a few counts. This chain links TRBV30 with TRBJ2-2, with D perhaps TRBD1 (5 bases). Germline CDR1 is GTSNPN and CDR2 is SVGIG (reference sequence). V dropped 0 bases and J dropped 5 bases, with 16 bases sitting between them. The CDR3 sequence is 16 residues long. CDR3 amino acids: CAWSVFRQGLTGELFF. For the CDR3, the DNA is TGTGCCTGGAGTGTTTTTCGGCAGGGTCTAACCGGGGAGCTGTTTTTT. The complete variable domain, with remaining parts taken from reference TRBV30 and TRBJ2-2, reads SQTIHQWPATLVQPVGSPLSLECTVEGTSNPNLYWYRQAAGRGLQLLFYSVGIGQISSEVPQNLSASRPQDRQFILSSKKLLLSDSGFYLCAWSVFRQGLTGELFFGEGSRLTVL.

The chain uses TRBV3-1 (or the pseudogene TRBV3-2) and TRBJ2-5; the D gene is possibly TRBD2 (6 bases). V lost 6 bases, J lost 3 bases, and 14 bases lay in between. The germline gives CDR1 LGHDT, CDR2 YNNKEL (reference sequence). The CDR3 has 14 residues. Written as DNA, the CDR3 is TGTGCCAGCAGGGAGGACTACCCAGAAGAGACCCAGTACTTC. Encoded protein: CASREDYPEETQYF.

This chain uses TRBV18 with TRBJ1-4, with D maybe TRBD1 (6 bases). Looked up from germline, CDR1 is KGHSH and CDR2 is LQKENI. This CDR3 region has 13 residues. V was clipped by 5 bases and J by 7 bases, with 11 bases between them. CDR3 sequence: CASSYREGEKLFF. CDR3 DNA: TGTGCCAGCTCATACAGGGAAGGTGAAAAACTGTTTTTT.

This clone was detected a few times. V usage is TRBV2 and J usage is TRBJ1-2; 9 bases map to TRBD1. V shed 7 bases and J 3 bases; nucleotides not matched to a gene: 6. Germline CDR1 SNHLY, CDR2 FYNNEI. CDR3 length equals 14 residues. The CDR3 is CASTRTGGDYGYTF. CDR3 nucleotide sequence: TGTGCCAGCACCCGAACAGGGGGCGACTATGGCTACACCTTC.

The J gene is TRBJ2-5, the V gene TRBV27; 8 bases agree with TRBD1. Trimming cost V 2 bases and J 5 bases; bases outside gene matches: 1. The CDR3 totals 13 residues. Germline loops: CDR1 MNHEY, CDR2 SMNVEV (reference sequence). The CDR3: CASSLNRGETQYF. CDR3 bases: TGTGCCAGCAGTTTAAACAGGGGGGAGACCCAGTACTTC.

Written as DNA, the CDR3 is TGTGCCAGCAGCTTAACTGGGACTAGCGGGACAGATACGCAGTATTTT. It yields the protein CASSLTGTSGTDTQYF. This chain joins TRBV7-3 and TRBJ2-3; TRBD2 aligns across 12 bases. V trimming: 0 bases; J trimming: 3 bases; junction bases outside the gene matches: 1. CDR3 length: 16 residues. CDR1 and CDR2 (germline): SGHTA, FQGTGA.

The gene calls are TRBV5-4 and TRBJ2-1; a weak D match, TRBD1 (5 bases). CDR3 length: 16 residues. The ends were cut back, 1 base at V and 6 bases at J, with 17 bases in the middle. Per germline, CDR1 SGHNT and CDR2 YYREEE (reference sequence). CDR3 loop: CASSLKLADRLNEQFF. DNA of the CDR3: TGTGCCAGCAGCTTGAAACTTGCAGACAGACTCAATGAGCAGTTCTTC.

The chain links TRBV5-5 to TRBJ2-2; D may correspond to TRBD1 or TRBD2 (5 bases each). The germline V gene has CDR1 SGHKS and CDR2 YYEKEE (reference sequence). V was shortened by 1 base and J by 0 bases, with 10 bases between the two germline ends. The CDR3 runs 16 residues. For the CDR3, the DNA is TGTGCCAGCAGCTTGCGGGGCAGCGCGAACACCGGGGAGCTGTTTTTT. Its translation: CASSLRGSANTGELFF.

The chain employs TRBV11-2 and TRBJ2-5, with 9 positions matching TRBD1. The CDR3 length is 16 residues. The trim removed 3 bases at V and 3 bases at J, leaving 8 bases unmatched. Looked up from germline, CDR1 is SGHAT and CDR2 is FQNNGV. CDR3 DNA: TGTGCCAGCAGCTTCGGGACAGGGTTTCCGGAAGAGACCCAGTACTTC. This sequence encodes CASSFGTGFPEETQYF.

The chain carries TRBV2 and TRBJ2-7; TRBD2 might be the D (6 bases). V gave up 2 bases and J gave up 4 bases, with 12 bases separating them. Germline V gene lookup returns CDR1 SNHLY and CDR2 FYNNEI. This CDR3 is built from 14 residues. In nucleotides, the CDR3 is TGTGCCAGCAGTGAAAGGTCAGGGAGGTACGAGCAGTACTTC. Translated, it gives CASSERSGRYEQYF.

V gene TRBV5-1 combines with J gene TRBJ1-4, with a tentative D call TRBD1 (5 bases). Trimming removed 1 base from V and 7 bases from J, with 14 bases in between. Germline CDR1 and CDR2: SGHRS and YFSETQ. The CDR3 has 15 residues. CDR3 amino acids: CASSLSGREVEKLFF. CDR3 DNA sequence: TGCGCCAGCAGCTTGTCAGGGCGAGAGGTTGAAAAACTGTTTTTT.

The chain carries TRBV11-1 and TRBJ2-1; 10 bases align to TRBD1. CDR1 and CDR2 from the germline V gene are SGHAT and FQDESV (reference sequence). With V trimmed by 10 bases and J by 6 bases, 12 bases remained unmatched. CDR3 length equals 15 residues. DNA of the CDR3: TGTGCCACCTCGAAGGATGGGACAGGGGTCAATGAGCAGTTCTTC. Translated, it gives CATSKDGTGVNEQFF.

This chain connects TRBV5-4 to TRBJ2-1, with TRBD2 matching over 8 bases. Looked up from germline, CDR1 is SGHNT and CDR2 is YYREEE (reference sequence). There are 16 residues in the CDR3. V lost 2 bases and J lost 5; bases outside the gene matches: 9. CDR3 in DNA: TGTGCCAGCAGCTTCGACTCCACTAGCGGACACAATGAGCAGTTCTTC. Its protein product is CASSFDSTSGHNEQFF. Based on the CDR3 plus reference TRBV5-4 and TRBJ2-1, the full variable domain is ETGVTQSPTHLIKTRGQQVTLRCSSQSGHNTVSWYQQALGQGPQFIFQYYREEENGRGNFPPRFSGLQFPNYSSELNVNALELDDSALYLCASSFDSTSGHNEQFFGPGTRLTVL.

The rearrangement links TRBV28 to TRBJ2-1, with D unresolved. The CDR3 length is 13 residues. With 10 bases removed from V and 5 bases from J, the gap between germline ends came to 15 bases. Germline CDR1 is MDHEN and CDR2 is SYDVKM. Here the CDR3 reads CANDPPSHNEQFF. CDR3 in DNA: TGTGCCAACGATCCACCGAGCCACAATGAGCAGTTCTTC.